This TCR beta chain was obtained from a study of blood T cells in healthy people across ages. The second PCR ran roughly 6 to 11 cycles with a sample-barcoded 5' primer and J-beta primers. Using its own MiXCR run on the 5' RACE reads, TCRdb lists one record per CDR3 protein. The table records about 680,000 distinct CDR3 sequences, more than 40% of them present only once. The sample holds a few counts of this clonotype. The J segment lost 6 bases and the V segment lost 6 bases, leaving 2 bases of the junction unmatched. The CDR3 has 11 amino acids. The germline V gene has CDR1 MNHEY and CDR2 SVGAGI. V gene TRBV6-5 combines with J gene TRBJ2-7; 7 nucleotides line up with TRBD1. The source is a woman aged 60-75 years in good health. Sample: blood. CDR3 protein: CASRRQGEQYF. In DNA form, the CDR3 reads TGTGCCAGCAGGCGACAGGGCGAGCAGTACTTC.